The clone carrying this TCR beta chain showed up just a few times. Its target is unknown. cDNA libraries for TCR alpha and TCR beta, carrying sample barcodes and UMIs, came from 5'RACE with constant-segment primers. TCRdb passed the 5' RACE reads through MiXCR, listing each CDR3 protein once. The profile shows under 550,000 distinct CDR3 sequences, roughly 18% of them singletons. The sample belongs to a study of T-cell memory formation after mild COVID-19. About the study: Largely donor-specific sequence clusters came from a couple of donors.

General observations from the study: Of the contracting clones, CD4+ ones lay mainly in CM and EM, and CD8+ ones in EMRA.

The CDR3 loop spans 14 amino acids. V lost 3 bases and J 2 bases, leaving 11 bases between the germline ends. From germline, CDR1 is SGHKS and CDR2 YYEKEE (reference sequence). The source material was PBMCs or a T cell subset sorted from them (not recorded which). The chain recombines TRBV5-5 with TRBJ2-5; D is ambiguous. This receptor was identified in an adult woman who had mild COVID-19 (a few samples of this study predate the infection). Cell type and time point are not known. This CDR3 reads CASSSDLRQETQYF. CDR3 nucleotides: TGTGCCAGCAGCTCCGATTTACGTCAAGAGACCCAGTACTTC.